This is a list of T cell receptor beta chains from one sample in a study of T cell responses to AZD1222 COVID-19 vaccine. Method: immunoSEQ multiplex PCR; TCRdb's copy keeps in-frame clones and lacks some. The table records 110,000 or so clones, around 90% of them present only once. Specimen: peripheral blood, collected on day 0 of MenACWY control vaccination. The receptors were sampled from an adult in good health. Both conserved end residues are part of each CDR3. A D gene is named only where the DNA matches it firmly. Size tells how often a clone was seen (once, few, many) or the class of an expanded clone, and some rows leave it out.

>-|-|TRBV7-9|TRBJ2-1
TGTGCCAGCAGCTTAGGGGAGGGGGCGGTCGGCTATGAGCAGTTCTTC
CASSLGEGAVGYEQFF
>-|-|TRBV30|TRBJ1-1
TGTGCCTGGAGTGGTCGTACTGAAGCTTTCTTT
CAWSGRTEAFF
>-|-|TRBV4-1|TRBJ1-2
TGCGCCAGCAGCCAGGAGTGGTCGGGGAGCTATGGCTACACCTTC
CASSQEWSGSYGYTF
>-|-|TRBV11-1|TRBJ2-5
TGTGCCAGCAGCCCCAGACAGAAGTACCAAGAGACCCAGTACTTC
CASSPRQKYQETQYF
>-|TRBD2|TRBV7-2|TRBJ2-1
TGTGCCAGCAGCCGTCGACTAGCGGGAGGGAAGGGTGAGCAGTTCTTC
CASSRRLAGGKGEQFF
>-|-|TRBV11-2|TRBJ1-1
TGTGCCAGCAGCTTAGTCCCCCGGGTTGTGATGAACACTGAAGCTTTCTTT
CASSLVPRVVMNTEAFF
>-|-|TRBV5-1|TRBJ2-1
TGCGCCAGCAGCTCCCTGATCAATGAGCAGTTCTTC
CASSSLINEQFF
>-|-|TRBV7-9|TRBJ2-1
TGTGCCAGCAGCTTAGGGGGGTTGGAAAGTGAGCAGTTCTTC
CASSLGGLESEQFF
>-|TRBD1|TRBV5-4|TRBJ1-2
TGTGCCAGCAGCTTGGGGTCAGGGGGCTATGGCTACACCTTC
CASSLGSGGYGYTF
>-|-|TRBV18|TRBJ2-5
TGTGCCAGCTCACCCCAAGGGGCAGGCGGAGAGACCCAGTACTTC
CASSPQGAGGETQYF
>few|-|TRBV2|TRBJ1-3
TGTGCCAGCAGCATCTCAGGGAGCTCTGGAAACACCATATATTTT
CASSISGSSGNTIYF
>-|-|TRBV6-2/TRBV6-3|TRBJ1-1
TGTGCCAGCAGTTACTCGCACAGGGCAACTGAAGCTTTCTTT
CASSYSHRATEAFF
>-|-|TRBV4-3|TRBJ1-1
TGCGCCGCCTCGGGACTTTTGAACACTGAAGCTTTCTTT
CAASGLLNTEAFF
>-|TRBD1|TRBV28|TRBJ1-1
TGTGCCAGCAGTCCGACAGACAGGGGAGGAACTGAAGCTTTCTTT
CASSPTDRGGTEAFF
>-|TRBD2|TRBV30|TRBJ2-7
TGTGCCTGGAGTGCGGGACTAGCGGGAGTCAAGCAGTACTTC
CAWSAGLAGVKQYF
>-|-|TRBV4-1|TRBJ2-1
TGCGCCAGCAGCCAAGTCGACATGGGGTTTCGCTACAATGAGCAGTTCTTC
CASSQVDMGFRYNEQFF
>-|TRBD1|TRBV6-6|TRBJ1-1
TGTGCCAGCAGTCTCCCCCCGCCAGGGGGGTGGGACACTGAAGCTTTCTTT
CASSLPPPGGWDTEAFF